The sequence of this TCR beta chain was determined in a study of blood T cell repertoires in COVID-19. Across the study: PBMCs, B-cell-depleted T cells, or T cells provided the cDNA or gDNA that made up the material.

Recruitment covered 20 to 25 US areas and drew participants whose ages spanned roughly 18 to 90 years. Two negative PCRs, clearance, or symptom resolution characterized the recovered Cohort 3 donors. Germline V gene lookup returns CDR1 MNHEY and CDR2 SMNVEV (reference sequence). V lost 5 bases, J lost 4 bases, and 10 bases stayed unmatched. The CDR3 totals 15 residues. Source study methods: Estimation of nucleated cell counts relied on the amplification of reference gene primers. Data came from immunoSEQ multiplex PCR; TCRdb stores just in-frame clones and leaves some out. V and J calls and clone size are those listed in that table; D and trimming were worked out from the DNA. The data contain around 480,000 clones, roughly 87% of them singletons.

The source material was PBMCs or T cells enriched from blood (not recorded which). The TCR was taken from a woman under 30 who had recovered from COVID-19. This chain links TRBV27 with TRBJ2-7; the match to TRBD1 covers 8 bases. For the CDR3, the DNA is TGTGCCAGCAGTCCCACAGGGGGGCCCGTTTACGAGCAGTACTTC. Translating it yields CASSPTGGPVYEQYF.